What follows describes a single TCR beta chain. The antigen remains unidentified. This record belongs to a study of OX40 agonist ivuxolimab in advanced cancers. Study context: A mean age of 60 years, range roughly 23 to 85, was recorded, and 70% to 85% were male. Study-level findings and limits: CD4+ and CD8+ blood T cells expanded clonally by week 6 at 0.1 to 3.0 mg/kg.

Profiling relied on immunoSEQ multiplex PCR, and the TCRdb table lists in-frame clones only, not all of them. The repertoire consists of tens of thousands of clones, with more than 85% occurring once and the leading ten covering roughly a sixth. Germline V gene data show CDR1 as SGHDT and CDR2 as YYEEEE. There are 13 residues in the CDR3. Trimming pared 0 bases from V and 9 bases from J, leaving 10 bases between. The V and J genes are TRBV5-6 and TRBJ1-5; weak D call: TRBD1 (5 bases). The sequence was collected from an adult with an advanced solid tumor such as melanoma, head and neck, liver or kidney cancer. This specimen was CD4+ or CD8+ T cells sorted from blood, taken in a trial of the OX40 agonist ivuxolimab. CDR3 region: CASSLGSGGPQHF. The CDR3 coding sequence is TGTGCCAGCAGCTTGGGGAGCGGGGGGCCCCAGCATTTT.